One and the same sample provided the 18 T cell receptor beta chains below, sequenced in a study of blood T cell repertoires in COVID-19. Libraries were prepared by immunoSEQ multiplex PCR; TCRdb keeps only in-frame clonotypes and omits some of them. The top ten clones hold around 9.8% of a sample with approximately 130,000 clones, approximately 80% of them seen once. The specimen was peripheral blood. Every receptor here comes from a man aged 40-50 years with active or convalescent COVID-19.

Note on this clone: One end of the junction is discordant with germline, which a read error may explain. This chain joins TRBV6-4 and TRBJ2-3, with 9 positions matching TRBD2. This CDR3 region has 15 residues. The germline CDR1 and CDR2 sequences are MRHNA and SNTAGT. In DNA, the CDR3 is TGTGCCAGCAGTGACTGGGGGACTAGCAGAGATACGCAGTATTTT. Amino acid sequence: CASSDWGTSRDTQYF.

The genes are TRBV24-1 and TRBJ2-3, with 8 bases that match TRBD2. V gave up 5 bases and J gave up 2 bases; unmatched junction bases: 5. The CDR3 loop spans 15 amino acids. Per germline, CDR1 KGHDR and CDR2 SFDVKD. The CDR3 DNA is TGTGCCACCAGTGGTCCAGCGGGGGACACAGATACGCAGTATTTT. Protein sequence: CATSGPAGDTDTQYF.

The chain uses TRBV21-1 and TRBJ1-1; the table assigns TRBD1, which was not confirmed against the DNA. TRBV21-1 is given as a pseudogene. The CDR3 is made up of 17 amino acids. DNA of the CDR3: TGTGCCAGCAGCAACGTCCCGGGACAGGGACGACGGACTGAAGCTTTCTTT. This sequence encodes CASSNVPGQGRRTEAFF.

CDR3 DNA sequence: TGCGCCAGCAAGGGGATGAACACTGAAGCTTTCTTT. Its protein product is CASKGMNTEAFF. The rearrangement joins TRBV10-1 to TRBJ1-1; tentative D call: TRBD1 (5 bases). The V end was cut by 7 bases, the J end by 0 bases, with 6 bases between. The length of the CDR3 is 12 residues. The germline V gene has CDR1 WNHNN and CDR2 SYGVQD (reference sequence).

The chain has TRBV9 and TRBJ2-3; TRBD2 agrees at 8 bases. V shed 3 bases, J shed 4 bases, and the junction held 4 bases outside the gene matches. The CDR3 runs 14 residues. Germline V lookup: CDR1 SGDLS, CDR2 YYNGEE. This CDR3 is CASSAGGASDTQYF. The DNA of the CDR3 is TGTGCCAGCAGCGCCGGGGGGGCCTCAGATACGCAGTATTTT.

The chain carries TRBV5-5 and TRBJ1-1; 7 bases map to TRBD1. The CDR3 runs to 14 residues. With V trimmed by 9 bases and J by 4 bases, 12 bases remained unmatched. Germline CDR1 reads SGHKS; CDR2 reads YYEKEE (reference sequence). The CDR3 DNA sequence: TGTGCCACACAGGGGCGGGTCGATGGCACTGAAGCTTTCTTT. This encodes CATQGRVDGTEAFF.

This chain uses TRBV12-3 or TRBV12-4 with TRBJ2-3; the match to TRBD2 covers 8 bases. The CDR3 is 13 amino acids. Germline trimming cut 7 bases from V and 11 bases from J; bases unmatched to any gene: 11. The CDR3 bases are TGTGCCAGCACCCCGGGGGGGTACGAGGAGCAGTATTTT. It translates to CASTPGGYEEQYF.

The chain couples TRBV2 to TRBJ1-1; 7 bases are a match to TRBD1. The CDR3 length is 12 residues. With V trimmed by 4 bases and J by 11 bases, 7 bases remained unmatched. Germline lookup yields CDR1 SNHLY and CDR2 FYNNEI. The CDR3 region is CASSVERGQAFF. CDR3 sequence (DNA): TGTGCCAGCAGTGTGGAAAGGGGGCAGGCTTTCTTT. Supplemented by reference TRBV2 and TRBJ1-1, the full variable domain reads EPEVTQTPSHQVTQMGQEVILRCVPISNHLYFYWYRQILGQKVEFLVSFYNNEISEKSEIFDDQFSVERPDGSNFTLKIRSTKLEDSAMYFCASSVERGQAFFGQGTRLTVV.

The genes are TRBV6-1 and TRBJ1-4; 7 positions match TRBD1. After removal of 4 bases from V and 3 bases from J, the junction contained 17 bases not matched to a gene. Germline CDR1 reads MNHNS; CDR2 reads SASEGT. The CDR3 is made up of 19 amino acids. CDR3 nucleotide sequence: TGTGCCAGCAGTGGCAACACCCGAGGGGGCCCCATTGCTAATGAAAAACTGTTTTTT. Protein product: CASSGNTRGGPIANEKLFF.

The V and J genes are TRBV10-3 and TRBJ2-6; a weak D match, TRBD2 (6 bases). The CDR3 is 19 amino acids. From germline, CDR1 is ENHRY and CDR2 SYGVKD. The V end was cut by 6 bases, the J end by 3 bases, with 24 bases between. The CDR3 sequence: CAIRGFGAKEGSGANVLTF. CDR3 coding DNA: TGTGCCATCAGAGGGTTCGGGGCCAAGGAGGGAAGTGGGGCCAACGTCCTGACTTTC.

The genes are TRBV6-5 and TRBJ2-1; TRBD2 matches 8 bases. The CDR3 sequence is 14 residues long. J lost 4 bases, V lost 6 bases, and 5 bases had no gene match. Per the germline V gene, CDR1 is MNHEY and CDR2 is SVGAGI. CDR3 DNA: TGTGCCAGCAGGGGCGGGGGGTTTTACAATGAGCAGTTCTTC. It specifies CASRGGGFYNEQFF.

The CDR3 DNA follows: TGCGCCAGCAGCTCGGGAGATGCGGGGAATTCACCCCTCCACTTT. It translates to CASSSGDAGNSPLHF. The chain uses TRBV5-1 and TRBJ1-6; D call uncertain. In germline, CDR1 is SGHRS, CDR2 YFSETQ. Trimming shortened V by 3 bases and J by 7 bases, and 14 bases separated the two germline ends. The CDR3 loop spans 15 amino acids. The whole variable domain, remainder taken from reference TRBV5-1 and TRBJ1-6, is KAGVTQTPRYLIKTRGQQVTLSCSPISGHRSVSWYQQTPGQGLQFLFEYFSETQRNKGNFPGRFSGRQFSNSRSEMNVSTLELGDSALYLCASSSGDAGNSPLHFGNGTRLTVT.

V gene TRBV27 combines with J gene TRBJ2-5, with TRBD1 identical over 7 bases. This CDR3 region has 17 residues. CDR1 and CDR2 (germline): MNHEY, SMNVEV (reference sequence). Losses at the gene ends were 0 bases for V and 7 bases for J; bases not matched to a gene: 14. CDR3 in amino acids: CASSLSSGARGGATQYF. The CDR3 DNA reads as TGTGCCAGCAGTTTATCGTCTGGAGCCCGAGGGGGCGCGACCCAGTACTTC.

This chain connects TRBV5-1 to TRBJ2-2; 8 bases map to TRBD1. The CDR3 is 15 amino acids. Germline lookup yields CDR1 SGHRS and CDR2 YFSETQ. The trim removed 4 bases at V and 3 bases at J, leaving 5 bases unmatched. CDR3 DNA sequence: TGCGCCAGCAGCGACCGGACAGGGCACACCGGGGAGCTGTTTTTT. It yields the protein CASSDRTGHTGELFF.

The rearrangement links TRBV6-2 or TRBV6-3 to TRBJ2-5; 13 bases agree with TRBD2. Germline CDR1 reads MNHEY; CDR2 reads SVGEGT. This CDR3 is built from 16 residues. The trim removed 5 bases at V and 9 bases at J, leaving 12 bases unmatched. CDR3 amino acids: CASSGRGTSGAGAQYF. Written as DNA, the CDR3 is TGTGCCAGCAGTGGACGGGGGACTAGCGGGGCCGGGGCCCAGTACTTC.

V usage is TRBV19 and J usage is TRBJ2-1, with TRBD1 matching 7 bases. CDR1 LNHDA and CDR2 SQIVND come from the germline V gene (reference sequence). The trim removed 6 bases at V and 4 bases at J, leaving 3 bases unmatched. This CDR3 contains 13 residues. As DNA, the CDR3 is TGTGCCAGTAGCACGACAGGGTACAATGAGCAGTTCTTC. This sequence encodes CASSTTGYNEQFF.

A single count supports this clone. V is TRBV9 and J is TRBJ1-5; D is uncertain. V lost 3 bases and J lost 3, with 13 bases in between. Per germline, CDR1 SGDLS and CDR2 YYNGEE. The CDR3 has 15 amino acids. Here the CDR3 DNA reads TGTGCCAGCAGCGAGACACCACTTTCCAATCAGCCCCAGCATTTT. Residues: CASSETPLSNQPQHF.

The chain uses TRBV6-2 or TRBV6-3 and TRBJ2-2; 7 nucleotides agree with TRBD2. The CDR3 has 15 residues. Per the germline V gene, CDR1 is MNHEY and CDR2 is SVGEGT. After removal of 0 bases from V and 6 bases from J, the junction contained 4 bases not matched to a gene. CDR3 DNA sequence: TGTGCCAGCAGTTACTCGACTAGCCGGGCCGGGGAGCTGTTTTTT. Its translation: CASSYSTSRAGELFF.